This T cell receptor (beta chain) comes out of a study of Graves' ophthalmopathy and Graves' hyperthyroidism. The study, taken as a whole, reports: Ophthalmopathy versus stable hyperthyroidism: 13-signature model gave roughly 88% sensitivity, 75% to 82% specificity.

CDR3 size: 16 residues. The ends were cut back, 4 bases at V and 2 bases at J, with 15 bases in the middle. The V gene's germline CDR1 is SNHLY and CDR2 FYNNEI. RNA transcripts yielded amplified TCR beta CDR3 regions. The library came from an HTBI-primed first-round RT-PCR and a second-round multiplex PCR. One entry per CDR3 protein results from TCRdb running MiXCR on the multiplex PCR reads. The table records some 750,000 distinct CDR3 sequences, around 40% of them present only once. To note about this clonotype: Its antigen is currently unknown.

The sample was peripheral blood. This TCR derives from an adult man with Graves' ophthalmopathy. This sequence joins TRBV2 and TRBJ1-5; D is unclear. The DNA of the CDR3 is TGTGCCAGCAGTGTGGGCGGGAAGGGAGGCAATCAGCCCCAGCATTTT. Protein sequence: CASSVGGKGGNQPQHF.